What follows are 9 T cell receptor beta chains derived from one specimen sequenced in a study of blood T cell repertoires in COVID-19. Produced via immunoSEQ multiplex PCR; TCRdb's table is partial and in-frame only. The sample records about 170,000 clones, roughly 86% being singletons. The sequenced material came from peripheral blood. These receptor sequences come from a woman aged 80 or over with COVID-19, enrolled during active disease.

This chain links TRBV5-1 with TRBJ2-3, with 7 bases matching TRBD2. Trimming at V came to 1 base and at J to 3 bases, leaving 8 bases not matched to a gene. The CDR3 consists of 16 residues. Germline CDR1 SGHRS, CDR2 YFSETQ. CDR3 residues: CASSLSAGVVTDTQYF. Here the CDR3 DNA reads TGCGCCAGCAGCTTGTCGGCGGGAGTGGTGACAGATACGCAGTATTTT.

This clone was observed a single time. The V and J genes are TRBV6-2 or TRBV6-3 and TRBJ2-7; maybe TRBD2 (5 bases). CDR3 size: 12 residues. Per the germline V gene, CDR1 is MNHEY and CDR2 is SVGEGT. V was shortened by 2 bases and J by 7 bases, with 9 bases between the two germline ends. As DNA, the CDR3 is TGTGCCAGCAGTTACCTATCGGGAGAGCAGTACTTC. This encodes CASSYLSGEQYF.

The rearrangement uses TRBV7-2 and TRBJ2-2; no firm D call. There are 13 residues in the CDR3. The germline gives CDR1 SGHTA, CDR2 FQGNSA. The V gene lost 5 bases and the J gene lost 7 bases, with 11 bases spanning the gap. CDR3 sequence: CASSRDNIGELFF. In DNA form, the CDR3 reads TGTGCCAGCAGCCGCGACAATATCGGGGAGCTGTTTTTT.

The chain carries TRBV5-1 and TRBJ1-1; no clear D gene. Trimming removed 4 bases at V and 3 bases at J, with 10 bases between. Germline V lookup: CDR1 SGHRS, CDR2 YFSETQ. The CDR3 runs 13 residues. The DNA of the CDR3 is TGCGCCAGCAGCGCACCTTTAGACACTGAAGCTTTCTTT. It encodes CASSAPLDTEAFF.

J is TRBJ2-1 and V is TRBV3-1 (or the pseudogene TRBV3-2); 8 nucleotides match TRBD2. V shed 0 bases, J shed 5 bases, and the junction held 3 bases outside the gene matches. The CDR3 spans 15 residues. CDR1 is LGHDT, CDR2 YNNKEL, per germline (reference sequence). CDR3 nucleotide sequence: TGTGCCAGCAGCCAAGATCCAGCGGGAGACAATGAGCAGTTCTTC. It encodes CASSQDPAGDNEQFF.

The CDR3 DNA follows: TGTGCCAGCAGCCAAGACAGGGGTCGGACTGAAGCTTTCTTT. It codes for CASSQDRGRTEAFF. The chain carries TRBV11-2 and TRBJ1-1, with 8 bases matching TRBD1. Germline CDR1 SGHAT, CDR2 FQNNGV. The CDR3 sequence is 14 residues long. Unmatched junction bases numbered 7, after V lost 5 bases and J lost 5 bases.

The chain carries TRBV15 and TRBJ1-1; tentatively, D is TRBD1 (5 bases). The CDR3 is made up of 14 amino acids. The V end lost 0 bases, the J end lost 4 bases, and 9 bases lay between the germline ends. Germline V gives CDR1 LNHNV, CDR2 YYDKDF (reference sequence). The CDR3, as DNA: TGTGCCACCAGCAGAGATGCAGGGCCCACTGAAGCTTTCTTT. Protein sequence: CATSRDAGPTEAFF.

The CDR3 DNA is TGTGCCAGCAGCCCGGGGGTTGACTATGGCTACACCTTC. Its protein is CASSPGVDYGYTF. The J gene is TRBJ1-2, the V gene TRBV7-2; D might be TRBD1 (5 bases). V dropped 5 bases and J dropped 3 bases, with 10 bases sitting between them. Germline V CDR1 and CDR2: SGHTA, FQGNSA. The CDR3 spans 13 residues.

The chain uses TRBV28 and TRBJ1-1, with 7 bases fitting TRBD1. CDR3 length: 17 amino acids. V lost 3 bases to trimming and J lost 0 bases; unmatched junction nucleotides: 10. Germline CDR1 is MDHEN and CDR2 is SYDVKM. The CDR3 here is CASSLGWGQSVNTEAFF. The CDR3 DNA sequence: TGTGCCAGCAGTTTGGGATGGGGACAGTCTGTGAACACTGAAGCTTTCTTT.